This T cell receptor beta chain was identified during a study of OX40 agonist ivuxolimab in advanced cancers. Study outcomes and limitations: Near-lowest levels of clonal expansion characterized partial responders at 0.1-3.0 mg/kg. Dose levels from 0.1 to 3.0 mg/kg saw CD4+ and CD8+ blood T cells expand clonally by week 6. Several nonresponders also turned out to have low normalized T-cell clonal expansion.

With baseline, cycle 4 day 1, and cycle 7 day 1 as timepoints, blood was sampled. Germline assignment: CDR1 MNHEY and CDR2 SMNVEV (reference sequence). The V gene end was trimmed by 2 bases and the J gene end by 2 bases; junction bases not matched to a gene: 3. This CDR3 contains 15 residues. Remarks on this clone: Its antigen is not known.

Data came from immunoSEQ multiplex PCR; TCRdb stores just in-frame clones and leaves some out. The table lists around 76,000 clones, over 85% of them singletons. The clonotype was recovered from an adult with an advanced solid tumor such as melanoma, head and neck, liver or kidney cancer. The sequencing used CD4+ or CD8+ T cells sorted from blood, collected in a trial of the OX40 agonist ivuxolimab. The chain recombines TRBV27 with TRBJ2-1, with 7 nucleotides matching TRBD2. CDR3 residues: CASSLGGSTYNEQFF. In nucleotides, the CDR3 is TGTGCCAGCAGTTTAGGCGGGAGTACCTACAATGAGCAGTTCTTC.